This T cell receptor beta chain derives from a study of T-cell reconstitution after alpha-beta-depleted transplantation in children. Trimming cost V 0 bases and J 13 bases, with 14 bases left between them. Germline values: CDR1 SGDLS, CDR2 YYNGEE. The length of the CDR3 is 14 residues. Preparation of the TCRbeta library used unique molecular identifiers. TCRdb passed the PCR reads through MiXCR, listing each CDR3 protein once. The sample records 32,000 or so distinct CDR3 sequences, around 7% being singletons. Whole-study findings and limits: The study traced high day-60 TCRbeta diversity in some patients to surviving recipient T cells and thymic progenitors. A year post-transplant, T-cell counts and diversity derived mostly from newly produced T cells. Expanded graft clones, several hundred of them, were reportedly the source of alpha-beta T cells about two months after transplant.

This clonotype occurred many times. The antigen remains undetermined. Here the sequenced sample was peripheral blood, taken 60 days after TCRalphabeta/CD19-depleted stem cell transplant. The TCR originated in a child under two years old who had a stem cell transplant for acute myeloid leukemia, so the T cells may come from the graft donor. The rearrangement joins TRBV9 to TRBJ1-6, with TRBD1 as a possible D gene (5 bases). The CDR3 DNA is TGTGCCAGCAGCGTAGATGCAGGGATGAGGCCCCTCCACTTT. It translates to CASSVDAGMRPLHF.